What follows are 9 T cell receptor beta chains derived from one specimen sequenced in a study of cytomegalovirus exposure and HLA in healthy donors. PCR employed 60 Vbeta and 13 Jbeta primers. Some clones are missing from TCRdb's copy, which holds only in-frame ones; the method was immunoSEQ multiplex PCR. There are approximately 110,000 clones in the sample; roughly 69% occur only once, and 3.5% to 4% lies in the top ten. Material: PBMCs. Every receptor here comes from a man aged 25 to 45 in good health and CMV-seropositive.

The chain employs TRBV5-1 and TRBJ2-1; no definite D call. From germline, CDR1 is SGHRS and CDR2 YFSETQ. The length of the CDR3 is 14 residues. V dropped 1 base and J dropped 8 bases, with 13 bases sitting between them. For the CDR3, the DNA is TGCGCCAGCAGCTTGTTGACTCCTGGAGATGAGCAGTTCTTC. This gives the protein CASSLLTPGDEQFF.

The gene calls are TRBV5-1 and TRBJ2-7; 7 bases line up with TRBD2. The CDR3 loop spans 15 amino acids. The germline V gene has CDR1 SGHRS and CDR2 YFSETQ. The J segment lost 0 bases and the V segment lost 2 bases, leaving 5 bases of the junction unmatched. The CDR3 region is CASSFSAGSSYEQYF. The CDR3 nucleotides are TGCGCCAGCAGCTTTTCAGCGGGGAGCTCCTACGAGCAGTACTTC.

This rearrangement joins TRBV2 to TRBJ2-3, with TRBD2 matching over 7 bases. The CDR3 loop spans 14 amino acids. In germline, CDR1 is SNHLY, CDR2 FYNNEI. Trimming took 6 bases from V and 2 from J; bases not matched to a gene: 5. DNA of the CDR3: TGTGCCAGCAGCAGCGGGGCCTTCACAGATACGCAGTATTTT. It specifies CASSSGAFTDTQYF.

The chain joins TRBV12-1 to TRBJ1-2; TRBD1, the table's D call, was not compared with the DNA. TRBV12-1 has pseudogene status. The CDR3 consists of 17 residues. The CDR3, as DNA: TGTGCCAACCCTGCAGCCTGTTGGGATGGACAGGTCTATGGCTACACCTTC. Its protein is CANPAACWDGQVYGYTF.

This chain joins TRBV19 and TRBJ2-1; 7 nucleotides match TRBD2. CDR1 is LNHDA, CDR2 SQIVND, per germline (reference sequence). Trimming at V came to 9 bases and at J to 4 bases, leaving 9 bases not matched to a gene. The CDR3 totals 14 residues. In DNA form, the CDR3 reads TGTGCCAGCTCCGCTAGCGGTGTATACAATGAGCAGTTCTTC. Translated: CASSASGVYNEQFF.

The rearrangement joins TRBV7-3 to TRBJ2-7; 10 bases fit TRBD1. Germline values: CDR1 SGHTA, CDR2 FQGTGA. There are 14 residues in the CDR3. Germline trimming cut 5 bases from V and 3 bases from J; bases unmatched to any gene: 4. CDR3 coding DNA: TGTGCCAGCAGCCTGGGACAGGGGATCTACGAGCAGTACTTC. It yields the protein CASSLGQGIYEQYF.

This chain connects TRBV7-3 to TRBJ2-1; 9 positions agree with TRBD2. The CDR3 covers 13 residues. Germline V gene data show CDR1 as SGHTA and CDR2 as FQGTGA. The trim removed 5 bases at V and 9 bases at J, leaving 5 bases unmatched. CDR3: CASSPIAGVEQFF. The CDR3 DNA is TGTGCCAGCAGCCCTATAGCGGGGGTTGAGCAGTTCTTC.

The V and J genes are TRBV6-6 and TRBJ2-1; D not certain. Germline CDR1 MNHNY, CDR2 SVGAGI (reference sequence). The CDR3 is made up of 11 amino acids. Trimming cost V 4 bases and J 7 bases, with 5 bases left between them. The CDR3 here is CASSFQNEQFF. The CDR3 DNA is TGTGCCAGCAGTTTCCAAAATGAGCAGTTCTTC.

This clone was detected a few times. CDR3 residues: CASSARGGDGYTF. The CDR3 coding sequence is TGTGCCAGCAGCGCCCGAGGGGGGGATGGCTACACCTTC. The rearrangement links TRBV9 to TRBJ1-2; TRBD1 is a possible D gene (6 bases). CDR1 and CDR2 from the germline V gene are SGDLS and YYNGEE. V lost 3 bases, J lost 6 bases, and 12 bases lay in between. The CDR3 totals 13 residues.